These 9 T cell receptor beta chains originate from one sample sequenced in a study of response to subunit inactivated influenza vaccine. TCRdb re-called the RT-PCR reads with MiXCR, one entry per CDR3 protein. Among 450,000 to 700,000 distinct CDR3 sequences, 13% to 15% were seen once, and the ten largest hold roughly 11%. This specimen consisted of PBMCs from blood, obtained approximately 13 days after vaccination. The source is a man aged 45 to 65 who received an inactivated influenza vaccine.

This clonotype was observed a handful of times. The J gene is TRBJ1-6, the V gene TRBV12-3 or TRBV12-4, with D perhaps TRBD1 (6 bases). The length of the CDR3 is 14 residues. V gave up 6 bases and J gave up 4 bases, with 10 bases separating them. The DNA for the CDR3 is TGTGCCAGCAGCTATGGACAGTATAATTCACCCCTCCACTTT. It specifies CASSYGQYNSPLHF.

This clonotype was picked up a small number of times. This chain links TRBV7-9 with TRBJ1-2; 7 nucleotides agree with TRBD1. J was trimmed by 2 bases and V by 5 bases; bases with no gene match: 8. From germline, CDR1 is SEHNR and CDR2 FQNEAQ (reference sequence). The CDR3 extends over 15 amino acids. The CDR3 DNA reads as TGTGCCAGCAGCGTAGGATTGACAGGGAACTATGGCTACACCTTC. Translating gives CASSVGLTGNYGYTF.

This clonotype was seen a handful of times. This sequence joins TRBV20-1 and TRBJ2-7; 13 bases are shared with TRBD2. Germline V gene data show CDR1 as DFQATT and CDR2 as SNEGSKA (reference sequence). Trimming at V came to 6 bases and at J to 4 bases, leaving 12 bases not matched to a gene. The CDR3 consists of 16 residues. As DNA, the CDR3 is TGCAGTGCAACGGGACTAGCGGGGCGAAGCGGGTACGAGCAGTACTTC. It translates to CSATGLAGRSGYEQYF.

V is TRBV6-1 and J is TRBJ1-1; weak D call: TRBD1 (5 bases). The germline V gene has CDR1 MNHNS and CDR2 SASEGT. The V and J ends lost 2 bases and 8 bases respectively, with 9 bases between them. The CDR3 spans 12 residues. CDR3 in DNA: TGTGCCAGCAGTGAAACAAGGGGAGAAGCTTTCTTT. Residues: CASSETRGEAFF.

This clonotype was recorded many times. The J gene is TRBJ2-1, the V gene TRBV6-2 or TRBV6-3, with D unclear. Looked up from germline, CDR1 is MNHEY and CDR2 is SVGEGT. Trimming shortened V by 8 bases and J by 8 bases, and 19 bases separated the two germline ends. The CDR3 spans 14 residues. Here the CDR3 reads CASSRALETDEQFF. DNA for the CDR3: TGTGCCAGCTCCCGGGCCTTAGAGACGGATGAGCAGTTCTTC.

V and J are TRBV5-1 and TRBJ2-5, with D perhaps assigned TRBD1 or TRBD2 (5 bases each). V was cut by 4 bases and J by 4 bases, with 14 bases left in between. The CDR3 is 14 amino acids. Germline V gene data show CDR1 as SGHRS and CDR2 as YFSETQ. The CDR3 DNA reads TGCGCCAGCAGCCCCCGCGGGCAGGGAGAGACCCAGTACTTC. Encoded protein: CASSPRGQGETQYF.

This clonotype was observed many times. The V call is TRBV4-3, the J call TRBJ1-1, with D possibly matching TRBD1 (5 bases). The germline V gene has CDR1 LGHNA and CDR2 YSLEER. Trimming removed 0 bases at V and 0 bases at J, with 14 bases between. This CDR3 comprises 17 residues. CDR3 sequence (DNA): TGCGCCAGCAGCCAAGATGTAACAGGCGGCATGAACACTGAAGCTTTCTTT. Residues: CASSQDVTGGMNTEAFF.

J is TRBJ2-3 and V is TRBV29-1, with 11 bases matching TRBD2. The J segment lost 2 bases and the V segment lost 8 bases, leaving 6 bases of the junction unmatched. The CDR3 has 14 residues. Germline V gene data show CDR1 as SQVTM and CDR2 as ANQGSEA. The CDR3 DNA sequence: TGCAGCTTAAGTAGCGGGAGGGCCACAGATACGCAGTATTTT. It translates to CSLSSGRATDTQYF.

The J gene is TRBJ1-3, the V gene TRBV20-1; 8 bases agree with TRBD1. The length of the CDR3 is 16 residues. J gave up 1 base and V 3 bases, and 8 bases lay outside the gene matches. Per germline, CDR1 DFQATT and CDR2 SNEGSKA (reference sequence). CDR3 residues: CSASSGQGLSGNTIYF. The DNA for the CDR3 is TGCAGTGCTAGCTCCGGACAGGGCCTATCTGGAAACACCATATATTTT.